The clone carrying this TCR beta chain was found a few times. What it recognizes is unknown. Other DNA sequences in the same sample also yield this CDR3. PCR used 60 Vbeta primers and 13 Jbeta primers. Clones were read by immunoSEQ multiplex PCR, and TCRdb kept only the in-frame ones, dropping some. The sample includes around 140,000 clones, 70% to 85% of them seen just once. This sample is drawn from a study of cytomegalovirus exposure and HLA in healthy donors. Study-wide results and limits: Altogether, some 170 TCR beta chains were recorded as cytomegalovirus-associated. The productive fraction for most TCR beta V segments was about 87% or about 30% in an earlier analysis. What TCR beta sequences reportedly achieved was accurate prediction of HLA-A and HLA-B alleles in most subjects.

Germline V gives CDR1 MNHEY, CDR2 SVGAGI. Germline trimming cut 7 bases from V and 3 bases from J; bases unmatched to any gene: 12. The CDR3 is made up of 15 amino acids. Among the donors, all were healthy bone marrow donors. Source material: PBMCs. The chain combines TRBV6-5 with TRBJ2-7; 7 bases are shared with TRBD1. The origin of this receptor is a woman in her sixties or seventies in good health and CMV-seropositive. CDR3 nucleotide sequence: TGTGCCAGCACCTCGCGGACACAGGGGAGCTACGAGCAGTACTTC. It yields the protein CASTSRTQGSYEQYF.